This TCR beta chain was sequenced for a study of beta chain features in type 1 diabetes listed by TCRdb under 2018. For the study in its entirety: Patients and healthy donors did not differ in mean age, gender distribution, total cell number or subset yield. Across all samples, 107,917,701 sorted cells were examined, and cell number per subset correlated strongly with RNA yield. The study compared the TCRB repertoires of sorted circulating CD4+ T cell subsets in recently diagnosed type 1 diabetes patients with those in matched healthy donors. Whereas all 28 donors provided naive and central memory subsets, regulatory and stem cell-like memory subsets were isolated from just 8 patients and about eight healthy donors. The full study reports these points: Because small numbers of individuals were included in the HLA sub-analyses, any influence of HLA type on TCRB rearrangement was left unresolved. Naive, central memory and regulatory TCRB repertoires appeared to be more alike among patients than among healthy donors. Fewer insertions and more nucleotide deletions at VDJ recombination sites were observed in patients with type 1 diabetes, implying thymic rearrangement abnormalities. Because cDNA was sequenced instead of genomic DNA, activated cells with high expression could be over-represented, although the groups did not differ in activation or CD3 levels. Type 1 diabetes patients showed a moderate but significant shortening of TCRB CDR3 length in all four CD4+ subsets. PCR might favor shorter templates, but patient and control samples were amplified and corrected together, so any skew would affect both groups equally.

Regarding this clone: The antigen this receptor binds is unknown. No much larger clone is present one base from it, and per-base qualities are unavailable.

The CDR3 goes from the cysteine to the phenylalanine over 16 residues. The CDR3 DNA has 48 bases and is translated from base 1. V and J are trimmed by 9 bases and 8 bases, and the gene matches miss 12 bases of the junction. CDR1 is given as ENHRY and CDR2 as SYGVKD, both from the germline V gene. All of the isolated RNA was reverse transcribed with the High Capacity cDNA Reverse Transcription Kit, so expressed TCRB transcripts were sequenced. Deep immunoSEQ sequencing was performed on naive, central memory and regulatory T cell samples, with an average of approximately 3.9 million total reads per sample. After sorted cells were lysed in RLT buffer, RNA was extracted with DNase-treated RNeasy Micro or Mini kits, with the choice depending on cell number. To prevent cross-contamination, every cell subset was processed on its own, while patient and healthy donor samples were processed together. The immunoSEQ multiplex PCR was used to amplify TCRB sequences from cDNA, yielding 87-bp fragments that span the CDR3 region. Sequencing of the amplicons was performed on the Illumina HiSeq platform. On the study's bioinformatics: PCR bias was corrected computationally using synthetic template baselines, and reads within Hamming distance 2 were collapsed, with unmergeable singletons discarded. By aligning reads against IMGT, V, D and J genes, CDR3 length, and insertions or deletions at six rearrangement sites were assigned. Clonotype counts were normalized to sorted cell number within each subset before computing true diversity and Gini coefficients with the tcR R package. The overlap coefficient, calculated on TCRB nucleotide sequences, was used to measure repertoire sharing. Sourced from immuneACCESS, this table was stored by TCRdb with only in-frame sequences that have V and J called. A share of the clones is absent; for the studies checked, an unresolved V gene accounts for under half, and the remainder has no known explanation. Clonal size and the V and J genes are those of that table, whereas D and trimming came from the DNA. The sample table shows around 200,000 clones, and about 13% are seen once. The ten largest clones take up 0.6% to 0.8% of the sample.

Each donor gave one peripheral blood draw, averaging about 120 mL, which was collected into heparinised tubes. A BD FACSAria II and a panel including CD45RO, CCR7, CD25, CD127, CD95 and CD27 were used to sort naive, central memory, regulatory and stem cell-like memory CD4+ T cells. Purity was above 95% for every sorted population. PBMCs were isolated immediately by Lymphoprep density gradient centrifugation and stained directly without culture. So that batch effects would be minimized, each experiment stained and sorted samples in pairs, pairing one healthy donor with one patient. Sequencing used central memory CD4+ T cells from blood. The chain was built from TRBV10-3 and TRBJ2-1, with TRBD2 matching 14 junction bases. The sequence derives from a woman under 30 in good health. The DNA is TGTGCCATTGGGACTAGCGGGAGTCTGGGCCCGTATGAGCAGTTCTTC. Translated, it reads CAIGTSGSLGPYEQFF.